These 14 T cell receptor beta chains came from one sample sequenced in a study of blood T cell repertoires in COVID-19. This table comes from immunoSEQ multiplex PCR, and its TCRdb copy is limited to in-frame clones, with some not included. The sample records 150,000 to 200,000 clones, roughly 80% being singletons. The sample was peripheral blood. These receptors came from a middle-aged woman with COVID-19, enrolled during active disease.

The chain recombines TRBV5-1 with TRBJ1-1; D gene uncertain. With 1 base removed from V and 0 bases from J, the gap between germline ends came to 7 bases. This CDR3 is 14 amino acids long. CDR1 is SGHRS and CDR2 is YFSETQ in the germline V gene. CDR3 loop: CASSLPRVNTEAFF. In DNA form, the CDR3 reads TGCGCCAGCAGCTTGCCACGGGTGAACACTGAAGCTTTCTTT.

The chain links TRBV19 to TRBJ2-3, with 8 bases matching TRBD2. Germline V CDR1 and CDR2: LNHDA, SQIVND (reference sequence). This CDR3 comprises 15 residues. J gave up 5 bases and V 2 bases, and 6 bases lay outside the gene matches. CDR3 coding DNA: TGTGCCAGTAGTATAACGGGAGGGCGGGTAGATACGCAGTATTTT. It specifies CASSITGGRVDTQYF.

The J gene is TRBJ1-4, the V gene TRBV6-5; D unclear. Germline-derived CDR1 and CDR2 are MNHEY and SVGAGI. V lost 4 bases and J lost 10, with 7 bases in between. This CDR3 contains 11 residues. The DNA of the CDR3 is TGTGCCAGCAGTTCTCACGGAAAACTGTTTTTT. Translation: CASSSHGKLFF.

As DNA, the CDR3 is TGTGCCAGCAGAACGACCACAGCTTCTGGGGCCAACGTCCTGACTTTC. It specifies CASRTTTASGANVLTF. The J gene is TRBJ2-6, the V gene TRBV5-6; D not certain. The germline V gene has CDR1 SGHDT and CDR2 YYEEEE. Trimming left V 5 bases short and J 1 base short, with 13 bases between. The CDR3 runs 16 residues. The full variable domain, completed using reference TRBV5-6 and TRBJ2-6, is DAGVTQSPTHLIKTRGQQVTLRCSPKSGHDTVSWYQQALGQGPQFIFQYYEEEERQRGNFPDRFSGHQFPNYSSELNVNALLLGDSALYLCASRTTTASGANVLTFGAGSRLTVL.

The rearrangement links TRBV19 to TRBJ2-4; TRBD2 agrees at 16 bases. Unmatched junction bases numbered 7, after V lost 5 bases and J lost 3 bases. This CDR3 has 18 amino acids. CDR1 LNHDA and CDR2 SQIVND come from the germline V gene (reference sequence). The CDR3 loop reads CASSPGLAGGRGKNIQYF. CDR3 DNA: TGTGCCAGTAGTCCGGGACTAGCGGGAGGGCGGGGCAAAAACATTCAGTACTTC.

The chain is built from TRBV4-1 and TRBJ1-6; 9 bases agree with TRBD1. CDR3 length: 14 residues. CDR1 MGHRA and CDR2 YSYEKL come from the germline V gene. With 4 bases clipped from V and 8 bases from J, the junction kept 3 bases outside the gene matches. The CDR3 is CASSLTGGDSPLHF. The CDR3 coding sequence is TGCGCCAGCAGCCTTACAGGGGGCGATTCACCCCTCCACTTT.

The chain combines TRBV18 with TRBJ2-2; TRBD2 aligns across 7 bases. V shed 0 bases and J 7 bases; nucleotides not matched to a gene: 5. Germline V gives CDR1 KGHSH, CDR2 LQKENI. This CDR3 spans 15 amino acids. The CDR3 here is CASSPPLAAGGELFF. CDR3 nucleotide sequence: TGTGCCAGCTCACCACCGCTAGCGGCTGGCGGGGAGCTGTTTTTT.

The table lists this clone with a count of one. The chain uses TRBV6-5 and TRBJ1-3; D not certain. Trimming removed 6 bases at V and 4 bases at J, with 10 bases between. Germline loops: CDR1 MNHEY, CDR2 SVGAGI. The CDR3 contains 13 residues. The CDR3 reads CASSQKLGNTIYF. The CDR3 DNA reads TGTGCCAGCAGCCAAAAATTGGGAAACACCATATATTTT.

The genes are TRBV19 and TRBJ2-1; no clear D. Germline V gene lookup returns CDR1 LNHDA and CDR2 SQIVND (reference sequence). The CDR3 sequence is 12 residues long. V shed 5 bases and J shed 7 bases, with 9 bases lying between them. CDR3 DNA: TGTGCCAGTAGTTTTCCCCCGAATGAGCAGTTCTTC. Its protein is CASSFPPNEQFF.

DNA of the CDR3: TGTGCCAGCAGGGCGGACTTAGTTTTCTACGAGCAGTACGTC. It codes for CASRADLVFYEQYV. The chain links TRBV6-5 to TRBJ2-7, with TRBD2 as a possible D gene (5 bases). Germline CDR1 MNHEY, CDR2 SVGAGI. Trimming took off 6 bases at V and 3 bases at J, with 15 bases between the two ends. The CDR3 runs to 14 residues.

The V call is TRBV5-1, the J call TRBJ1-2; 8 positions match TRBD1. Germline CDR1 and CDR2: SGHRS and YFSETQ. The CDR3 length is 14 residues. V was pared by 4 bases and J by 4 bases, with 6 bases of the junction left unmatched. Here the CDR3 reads CASSTTTGGYGYTF. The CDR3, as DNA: TGCGCCAGCAGCACTACTACAGGGGGCTATGGCTACACCTTC.

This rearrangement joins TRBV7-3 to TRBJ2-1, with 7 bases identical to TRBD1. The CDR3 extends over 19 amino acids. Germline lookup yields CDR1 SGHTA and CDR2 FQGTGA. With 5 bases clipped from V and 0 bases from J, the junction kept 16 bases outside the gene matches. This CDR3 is CASSPTPSLQGPSYNEQFF. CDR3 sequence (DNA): TGTGCCAGCAGCCCCACCCCCTCTCTACAGGGGCCCTCCTACAATGAGCAGTTCTTC.

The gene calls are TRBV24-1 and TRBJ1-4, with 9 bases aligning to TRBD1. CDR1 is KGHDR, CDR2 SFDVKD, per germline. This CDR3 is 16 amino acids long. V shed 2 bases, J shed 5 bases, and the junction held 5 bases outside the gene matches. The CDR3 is CATSDSPGTGNEKLFF. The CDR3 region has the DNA TGTGCCACCAGTGATTCTCCCGGGACAGGGAATGAAAAACTGTTTTTT.

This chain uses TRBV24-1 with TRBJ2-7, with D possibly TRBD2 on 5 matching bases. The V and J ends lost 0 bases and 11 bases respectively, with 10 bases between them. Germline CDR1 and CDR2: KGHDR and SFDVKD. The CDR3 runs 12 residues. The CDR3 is CATSDLQSREYF. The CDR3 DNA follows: TGTGCCACCAGTGATTTGCAGTCGCGGGAGTACTTC.